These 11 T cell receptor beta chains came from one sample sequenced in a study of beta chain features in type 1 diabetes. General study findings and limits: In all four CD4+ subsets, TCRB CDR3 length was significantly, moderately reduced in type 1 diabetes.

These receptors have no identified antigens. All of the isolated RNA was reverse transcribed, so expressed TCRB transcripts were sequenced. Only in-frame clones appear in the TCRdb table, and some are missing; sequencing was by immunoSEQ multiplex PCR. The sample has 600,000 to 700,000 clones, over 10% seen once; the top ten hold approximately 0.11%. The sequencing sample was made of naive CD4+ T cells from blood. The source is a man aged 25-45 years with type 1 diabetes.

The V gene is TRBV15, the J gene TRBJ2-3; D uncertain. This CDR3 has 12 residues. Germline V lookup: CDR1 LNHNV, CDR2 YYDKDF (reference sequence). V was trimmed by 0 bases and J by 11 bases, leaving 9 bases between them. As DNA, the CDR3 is TGTGCCACCAGCAGAGAACCCAACAGGCAGTATTTT. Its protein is CATSREPNRQYF.

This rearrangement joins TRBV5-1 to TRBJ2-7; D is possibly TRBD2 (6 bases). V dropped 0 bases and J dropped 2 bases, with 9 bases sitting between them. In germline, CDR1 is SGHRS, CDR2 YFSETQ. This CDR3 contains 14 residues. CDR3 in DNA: TGCGCCAGCAGCTTGGCCTGGGGGGCCTACGAGCAGTACTTC. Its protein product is CASSLAWGAYEQYF.

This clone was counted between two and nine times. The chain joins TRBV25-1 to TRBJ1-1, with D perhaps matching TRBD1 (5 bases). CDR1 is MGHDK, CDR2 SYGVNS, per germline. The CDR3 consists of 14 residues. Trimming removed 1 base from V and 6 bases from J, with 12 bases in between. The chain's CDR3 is CASSESRGSPEAFF. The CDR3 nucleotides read TGTGCCAGCAGTGAATCTCGGGGGAGCCCTGAAGCTTTCTTT. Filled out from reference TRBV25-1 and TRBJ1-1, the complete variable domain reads EADIYQTPRYLVIGTGKKITLECSQTMGHDKMYWYQQDPGMELHLIHYSYGVNSTEKGDLSSESTVSRIRTEHFPLTLESARPSHTSQYLCASSESRGSPEAFFGQGTRLTVV.

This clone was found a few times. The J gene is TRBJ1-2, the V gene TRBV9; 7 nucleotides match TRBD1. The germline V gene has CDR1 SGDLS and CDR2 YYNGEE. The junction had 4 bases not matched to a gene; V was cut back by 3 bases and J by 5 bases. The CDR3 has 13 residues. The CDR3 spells CASSAGGQYGYTF. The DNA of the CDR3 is TGTGCCAGCAGCGCTGGGGGACAGTATGGCTACACCTTC. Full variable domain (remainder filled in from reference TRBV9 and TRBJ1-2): DSGVTQTPKHLITATGQRVTLRCSPRSGDLSVYWYQQSLDQGLQFLIQYYNGEERAKGNILERFSAQQFPDLHSELNLSSLELGDSALYFCASSAGGQYGYTFGSGTRLTVV.

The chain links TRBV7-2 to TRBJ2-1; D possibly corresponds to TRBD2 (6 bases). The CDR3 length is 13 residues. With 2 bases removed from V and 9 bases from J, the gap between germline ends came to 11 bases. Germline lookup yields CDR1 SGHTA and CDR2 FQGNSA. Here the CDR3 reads CASSLLHGSEQFF. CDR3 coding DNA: TGTGCCAGCAGCTTATTGCACGGGAGTGAGCAGTTCTTC.

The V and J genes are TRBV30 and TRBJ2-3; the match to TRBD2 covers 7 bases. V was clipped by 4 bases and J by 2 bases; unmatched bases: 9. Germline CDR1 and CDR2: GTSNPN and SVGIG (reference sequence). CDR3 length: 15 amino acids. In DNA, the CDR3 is TGTGCCTGGAAGGTGATGAGCGGGGCCACAGATACGCAGTATTTT. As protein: CAWKVMSGATDTQYF.

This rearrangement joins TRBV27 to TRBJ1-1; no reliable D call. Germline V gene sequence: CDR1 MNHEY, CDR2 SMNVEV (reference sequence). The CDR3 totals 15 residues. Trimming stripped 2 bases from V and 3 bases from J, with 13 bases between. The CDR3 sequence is CASSLEGREDTEAFF. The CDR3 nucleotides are TGTGCCAGCAGTTTAGAGGGAAGGGAAGACACTGAAGCTTTCTTT.

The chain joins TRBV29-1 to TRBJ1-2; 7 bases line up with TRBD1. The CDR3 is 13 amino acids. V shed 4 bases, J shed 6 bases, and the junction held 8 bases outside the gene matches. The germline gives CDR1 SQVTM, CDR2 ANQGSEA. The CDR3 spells CSVVGDRGNGYTF. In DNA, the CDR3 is TGCAGCGTTGTTGGGGACAGAGGGAATGGCTACACCTTC.

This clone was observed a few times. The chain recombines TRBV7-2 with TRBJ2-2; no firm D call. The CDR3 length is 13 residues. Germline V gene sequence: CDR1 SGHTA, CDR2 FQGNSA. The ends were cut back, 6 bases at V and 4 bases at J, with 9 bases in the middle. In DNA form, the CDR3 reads TGTGCCAGCAGGTTACAGCTCACCGGGGAGCTGTTTTTT. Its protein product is CASRLQLTGELFF.

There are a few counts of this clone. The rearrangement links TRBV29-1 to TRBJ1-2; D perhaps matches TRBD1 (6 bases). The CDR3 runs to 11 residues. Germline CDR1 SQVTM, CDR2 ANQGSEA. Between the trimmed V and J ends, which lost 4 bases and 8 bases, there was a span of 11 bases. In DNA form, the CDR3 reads TGCAGCGTTGCAGGGGATGGGGGCTACACCTTC. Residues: CSVAGDGGYTF.

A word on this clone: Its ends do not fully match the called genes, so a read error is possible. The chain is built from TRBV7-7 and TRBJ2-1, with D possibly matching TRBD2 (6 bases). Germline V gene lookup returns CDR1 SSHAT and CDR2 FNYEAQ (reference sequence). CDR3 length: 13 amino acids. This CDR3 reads CASSLDGGAEQFF. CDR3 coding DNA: TGTGCTAGCAGCTTAGATGGAGGGGCCGAGCAGTTCTTC.